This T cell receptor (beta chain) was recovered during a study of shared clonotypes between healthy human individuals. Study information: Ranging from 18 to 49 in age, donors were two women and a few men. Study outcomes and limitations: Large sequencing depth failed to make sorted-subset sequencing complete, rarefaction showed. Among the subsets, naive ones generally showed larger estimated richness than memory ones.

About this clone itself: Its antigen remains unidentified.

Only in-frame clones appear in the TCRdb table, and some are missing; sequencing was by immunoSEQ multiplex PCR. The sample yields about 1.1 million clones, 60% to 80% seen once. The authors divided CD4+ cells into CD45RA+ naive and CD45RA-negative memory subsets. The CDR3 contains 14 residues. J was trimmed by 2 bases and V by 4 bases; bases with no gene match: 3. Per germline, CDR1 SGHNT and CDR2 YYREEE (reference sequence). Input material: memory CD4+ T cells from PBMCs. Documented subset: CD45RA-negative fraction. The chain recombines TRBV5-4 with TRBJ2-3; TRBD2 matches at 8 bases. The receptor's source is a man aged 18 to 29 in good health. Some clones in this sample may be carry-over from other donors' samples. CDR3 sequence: CASSQREFTDTQYF. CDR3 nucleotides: TGTGCCAGCAGCCAGCGGGAGTTCACAGATACGCAGTATTTT.